A single sample is the source of the 16 T cell receptor beta chains below, sequenced in a study of blood T cells in healthy people across ages. The use of a sample-barcoded 5' primer and a J-beta primer mix characterized a second PCR of roughly 6 to 11 cycles. Each CDR3 protein gets one entry after TCRdb re-called the 5' RACE reads with MiXCR. The sample comprises almost 550,000 distinct CDR3 sequences, less than 25% of which are singletons, and around 10% rests with the top ten. These data were also reused for a study on T cells of mothers and their children.

Sequencing was carried out using blood. The receptor set was obtained from a boy younger than 18 in good health.

This clonotype was observed a few times. The chain links TRBV7-3 to TRBJ2-5; 8 bases are a match to TRBD1. CDR3 size: 15 residues. The germline gives CDR1 SGHTA, CDR2 FQGTGA. J lost 5 bases, V lost 1 base, and 6 bases had no gene match. CDR3 protein: CASSLNPGGIETQYF. The CDR3 DNA reads TGTGCCAGCAGCTTAAATCCAGGGGGCATCGAGACCCAGTACTTC.

This clonotype was recorded a few times. The chain recombines TRBV20-1 with TRBJ2-5, with D perhaps TRBD2 (5 bases). Deletions cut 3 bases from V and 3 bases from J, with 11 bases between. The CDR3 runs to 13 residues. CDR1 DFQATT and CDR2 SNEGSKA come from the germline V gene (reference sequence). The CDR3 is CSARRVSKETQYF. As DNA, the CDR3 is TGCAGTGCTAGGAGGGTTTCGAAAGAGACCCAGTACTTC.

This clonotype was seen a few times. The chain joins TRBV4-1 to TRBJ1-1; TRBD1 aligns across 7 bases. Looked up from germline, CDR1 is MGHRA and CDR2 is YSYEKL. This CDR3 contains 14 residues. Trimming at V came to 2 bases and at J to 4 bases, leaving 4 bases not matched to a gene. CDR3 in DNA: TGCGCCAGCAGCCAAAAACAGGGGAGCACTGAAGCTTTCTTT. Encoded protein: CASSQKQGSTEAFF.

This clonotype was found many times. J is TRBJ2-7 and V is TRBV6-2 or TRBV6-3; 9 bases fit TRBD1. The CDR3 spans 14 residues. The junction had 0 bases not matched to a gene; V was cut back by 2 bases and J by 1 base. Looked up from germline, CDR1 is MNHEY and CDR2 is SVGEGT. The CDR3 DNA reads TGTGCCAGCAGTTACGGACAGGGGTCCTACGAGCAGTACTTC. Its protein is CASSYGQGSYEQYF.

The V gene is TRBV5-4, the J gene TRBJ2-5, with D perhaps TRBD1 (6 bases). The CDR3 runs to 13 residues. The ends were cut back, 5 bases at V and 2 bases at J, with 10 bases in the middle. CDR1 and CDR2 (germline): SGHNT, YYREEE (reference sequence). The CDR3 bases are TGTGCCAGCAGACAGGGTTCTCAAGAGACCCAGTACTTC. The encoded protein is CASRQGSQETQYF.

Worth noting for this clonotype: This may arise from a read error, as a much more abundant clone is one base away. The rearrangement joins TRBV29-1 to TRBJ2-1; D might be TRBD1 (6 bases). The CDR3 has 14 residues. The germline CDR1 and CDR2 sequences are SQVTM and ANQGSEA. The V end was cut by 6 bases, the J end by 3 bases, with 15 bases between. This chain's CDR3 is CSVIDRNNYNEQFF. The CDR3 coding sequence is TGCAGCGTGATAGACAGGAATAACTACAATGAGCAGTTCTTC.

This clonotype was counted at least ten times. The chain uses TRBV4-3 and TRBJ2-3; D is unclear. Germline V gives CDR1 LGHNA, CDR2 YSLEER. This CDR3 region has 18 residues. Trimming pared 1 base from V and 0 bases from J, leaving 17 bases between. DNA of the CDR3: TGCGCCAGCAGCCAAGGGGCAGGCTCAGGCTCTAGCACAGATACGCAGTATTTT. Its protein product is CASSQGAGSGSSTDTQYF.

This chain joins TRBV20-1 and TRBJ1-2; D is undetermined. Trimming took off 2 bases at V and 1 base at J, with 8 bases between the two ends. Germline CDR1 is DFQATT and CDR2 is SNEGSKA (reference sequence). This CDR3 contains 13 residues. The CDR3 here is CSARRQVNYGYTF. The CDR3, as DNA: TGCAGTGCTAGAAGGCAGGTTAACTATGGCTACACCTTC.

The chain joins TRBV20-1 to TRBJ1-5, with a tentative D call TRBD1 (6 bases). This CDR3 spans 15 amino acids. The germline V gene has CDR1 DFQATT and CDR2 SNEGSKA (reference sequence). V gave up 3 bases and J gave up 0 bases, with 12 bases separating them. This CDR3 is CSARGRGFSNQPQHF. The DNA for the CDR3 is TGCAGTGCTAGGGGCAGGGGCTTTAGCAATCAGCCCCAGCATTTT.

In its sample, this clonotype was seen many times. V and J are TRBV7-2 and TRBJ2-5; 9 nucleotides match TRBD2. The CDR3 consists of 13 residues. Germline V gene lookup returns CDR1 SGHTA and CDR2 FQGNSA. V gave up 5 bases and J gave up 5 bases; unmatched junction bases: 3. CDR3 sequence reads: CASSRGLAETQYF. The CDR3 nucleotides read TGTGCCAGCAGCAGGGGACTAGCTGAGACCCAGTACTTC.

This clonotype occurred a few times. The CDR3 loop is CASSPPAPGLAGETQYF. The DNA of the CDR3 is TGTGCCAGCTCACCACCGGCCCCGGGACTAGCAGGAGAGACCCAGTACTTC. The chain carries TRBV18 and TRBJ2-5; 9 nucleotides agree with TRBD2. From germline, CDR1 is KGHSH and CDR2 LQKENI. CDR3 length equals 17 residues. The V segment lost 0 bases and the J segment 4 bases; nucleotides outside the gene matches: 9.

J is TRBJ2-5 and V is TRBV28; 7 nucleotides align to TRBD1. The tail of the sequence fits TRBJ2-7 better, so the J call may be wrong. CDR3 size: 13 residues. Germline V gene data show CDR1 as MDHEN and CDR2 as SYDVKM. DNA for the CDR3: TGTGCCAGCAGGTATACAGGGGTCCACGAGCAGTACTTC. Translation gives CASRYTGVHEQYF.

A remark on this clonotype: Germline is not matched at one junction end, which may reflect a read error. V is TRBV20-1 and J is TRBJ2-3, with 8 bases aligning to TRBD2. Germline loops: CDR1 DFQATT, CDR2 SNEGSKA (reference sequence). The CDR3 length is 17 residues. The CDR3, as DNA: TGCAGTGCTACTAGCGGGCCGTGGTGGTGGGGCACAGATACACAGTATTTT. Its translation is CSATSGPWWWGTDTQYF.

Only a few counts were recorded for this clonotype. Germline and junction disagree at one end, which may indicate a read error. V is TRBV4-2 and J is TRBJ2-6, with D perhaps TRBD1 (5 bases). This CDR3 spans 18 amino acids. The germline V gene encodes CDR1 LGHNA and CDR2 YNFKEQ. CDR3 DNA sequence: TGTGCCAGCAGCCAAGAGGGCGGACCAGCATCTGGGGCCGACGTCCTGACTTTC. Translation: CASSQEGGPASGADVLTF.

This sequence joins TRBV20-1 and TRBJ1-5; D remains unclear. Germline CDR1 is DFQATT and CDR2 is SNEGSKA (reference sequence). This CDR3 spans 13 amino acids. Deletions cut 3 bases from V and 1 base from J, with 7 bases between. DNA for the CDR3: TGCAGTGCTAGGGACGGGAGCAATCAGCCCCAGCATTTT. This translates into CSARDGSNQPQHF.

The rearrangement uses TRBV5-6 and TRBJ1-4; no firm D call. V was trimmed by 1 base and J by 0 bases, leaving 7 bases between them. CDR1 and CDR2 from the germline V gene are SGHDT and YYEEEE. This CDR3 region has 15 residues. CDR3 sequence (DNA): TGTGCCAGCAGCTTGCGGACTGCAACTAATGAAAAACTGTTTTTT. It yields the protein CASSLRTATNEKLFF.